The clone carrying this TCR beta chain was observed a handful of times. The antigen is not known. Primed by a sample-barcoded 5' primer and a J-beta primer mix, a second PCR proceeded for about 6 to 12 cycles. Unique molecular identifiers of 12 random nucleotides labeled each cDNA. TCRdb called the 5' RACE reads again in MiXCR, with one record for every CDR3 protein. The data contain about 1.6 million distinct CDR3 sequences, roughly 30% of them seen just once; the ten biggest clones take up around 11%. Germline V gives CDR1 MGHDK, CDR2 SYGVNS. CDR3 length: 15 amino acids. V lost 1 base, J lost 5 bases, and 5 bases stayed unmatched. This specimen comes from a study of blood T cells in healthy people across ages. Study context: Per every two T cells, about one barcoded beta molecule was captured by template switching.

Broader study findings: Unsorted PBMC material precluded a definitive naive versus antigen-experienced comparison. Both naive CD4+ cell counts and diversity were greater in long-lived donors than in aged donors.

This TCR came from a young woman in good health. The chain carries TRBV25-1 and TRBJ2-5; 9 nucleotides match TRBD2. Sequences were obtained from blood. For the CDR3, the DNA is TGTGCCAGCAGTGAATGGCGGGAGGGCCAGGAGACCCAGTACTTC. Its protein is CASSEWREGQETQYF.